The 5 T cell receptor beta chains listed next were all sequenced from one sample in a study of OX40 agonist ivuxolimab in advanced cancers. TCRdb keeps only in-frame clones here, not all; method: immunoSEQ multiplex PCR. The data show roughly 76,000 clones, roughly 85% seen once. The sequences come from CD4+ or CD8+ T cells sorted from blood, collected in a trial of the OX40 agonist ivuxolimab. These receptors were obtained from an adult with an advanced solid tumor such as melanoma, head and neck, liver or kidney cancer.

This rearrangement joins TRBV5-5 to TRBJ1-3, with unresolved D. CDR1 and CDR2 from the germline V gene are SGHKS and YYEKEE (reference sequence). The CDR3 covers 15 residues. Trimming removed 2 bases from V and 0 bases from J, with 9 bases in between. The CDR3 reads CASSFTADSGNTIYF. As DNA, the CDR3 is TGTGCCAGCAGCTTTACGGCGGACTCTGGAAACACCATATATTTT.

J is TRBJ1-1 and V is TRBV16, with 7 bases identical to TRBD1. The V and J ends lost 4 bases and 4 bases, in that order; junction bases with no gene match: 6. CDR3 length equals 14 residues. In germline, CDR1 is KGHSY, CDR2 FQNENV. The CDR3 protein is CASSRHRGVTEAFF. For the CDR3, the DNA is TGTGCCAGCAGCCGTCACAGGGGAGTCACTGAAGCTTTCTTT.

The chain recombines TRBV27 with TRBJ2-5, with 7 bases identical to TRBD2. The closer fit of TRBJ2-7 to the DNA end suggests the J call may be wrong. Germline V gene data show CDR1 as MNHEY and CDR2 as SMNVEV (reference sequence). The CDR3 runs 13 residues. This chain's CDR3 is CASSPGLPYEQYF. For the CDR3, the DNA is TGTGCCAGCAGTCCGGGACTACCCTACGAGCAGTACTTC.

This sequence joins TRBV5-1 and TRBJ2-1, with 9 nucleotides matching TRBD1. Germline loops: CDR1 SGHRS, CDR2 YFSETQ. The CDR3 totals 13 residues. The V segment lost 9 bases and the J segment 9 bases; nucleotides outside the gene matches: 10. The CDR3 region has the DNA TGCGCCAACGGACAGGGGCTCTTCCGTGAGCAGTTCTTC. Translation: CANGQGLFREQFF.

This chain links TRBV7-9 with TRBJ1-1, with D maybe TRBD1 (6 bases). CDR3 length equals 13 residues. The germline V gene encodes CDR1 SEHNR and CDR2 FQNEAQ (reference sequence). V lost 3 bases, J lost 4 bases, and 9 bases lay in between. In DNA form, the CDR3 reads TGTGCCAGCAGCTTCCGAGGGGGCACTGAAGCTTTCTTT. As protein: CASSFRGGTEAFF. The full variable domain, in which reference TRBV7-9 and TRBJ1-1 provide the parts outside the CDR3, is DTGVSQNPRHKITKRGQNVTFRCDPISEHNRLYWYRQTLGQGPEFLTYFQNEAQLEKSRLLSDRFSAERPKGSFSTLEIQRTEQGDSAMYLCASSFRGGTEAFFGQGTRLTVV.